This T cell receptor (beta chain) was found in a study of shared clonotypes between healthy human individuals. With regard to this clone: The antigen remains undetermined.

Study-wide points: Among donors, the sharing of clonotypes was expected to be influenced by sequencing depth. Clonotypes that were shared across a handful of donors made up around 5% of naive CD4 clonotypes.

In the original workflow: Junction-only immunoSEQ sequences carried no quality scores, so filtering differed. Generated by immunoSEQ multiplex PCR, the TCRdb table keeps only in-frame clones and is missing some. V, J and clone size were drawn from that table, and D and trimming were deduced from the DNA. The sample lists fewer than 2.5 million clones, 93% occurring once. The germline V gene has CDR1 SQVTM and CDR2 ANQGSEA. CDR3 length: 15 amino acids. Deletions cut 0 bases from V and 4 bases from J, with 15 bases between. The clonotype was recovered from a man between 18 and 29 years old in good health. Some clones in this sample may be carry-over from other donors' samples. The sample was naive CD4+ T cells from PBMCs. As to subset: CD45RA+ positively selected. The genes are TRBV29-1 and TRBJ1-2; unclear D gene. The CDR3 protein is CSVEDNRRTVYGYTF. The CDR3 DNA is TGCAGCGTTGAAGATAATCGCAGGACGGTCTATGGCTACACCTTC.